What follows are 8 T cell receptor beta chains derived from one specimen sequenced in a study of T-cell reconstitution after alpha-beta-depleted transplantation in children. Unique molecular identifiers were incorporated during preparation of the TCRbeta library. TCRdb independently ran MiXCR on the PCR reads; one entry per CDR3 protein. The sample contains about 120,000 distinct CDR3 sequences, roughly 23% of which appear only once. The source material was PBMCs, mostly from graft donor cells, sampled 180 days after TCRalphabeta/CD19-depleted stem cell transplant. Receptor source: a male patient between 2 and 10 years old who had a stem cell transplant for chronic granulomatous disease, so the T cells may come from the graft donor.

This clonotype showed up many times. The V call is TRBV4-3, the J call TRBJ1-1; D is uncertain. Germline V lookup: CDR1 LGHNA, CDR2 YSLEER. V lost 1 base to trimming and J lost 11 bases, with 8 bases between them. The CDR3 loop spans 11 amino acids. The CDR3 here is CASSQASRAFF. CDR3 in DNA: TGCGCCAGCAGCCAAGCCTCGCGGGCTTTCTTT.

The rearrangement joins TRBV5-1 to TRBJ2-5, with D perhaps assigned TRBD1 or TRBD2 (7 bases each). V lost 0 bases and J 4 bases, leaving 13 bases between the germline ends. The CDR3 is 15 residues long. From germline, CDR1 is SGHRS and CDR2 YFSETQ. The CDR3 loop is CASSLGQGGIETQYF. CDR3 sequence (DNA): TGCGCCAGCAGCTTGGGCCAGGGGGGGATAGAGACCCAGTACTTC.

This clonotype showed up just a few times. This chain's CDR3 is CSAIHGGWDTDTQYF. DNA for the CDR3: TGCAGTGCAATTCACGGGGGCTGGGACACAGATACGCAGTATTTT. V usage is TRBV20-1 and J usage is TRBJ2-3; D may be TRBD1 or TRBD2 (6 bases each). Germline values: CDR1 DFQATT, CDR2 SNEGSKA (reference sequence). The CDR3 extends over 15 amino acids. V lost 6 bases and J lost 2, with 18 bases in between.

This clonotype was observed a handful of times. The chain has TRBV20-1 and TRBJ2-1; 11 positions match TRBD2. V dropped 2 bases and J dropped 3; count of bases not matched to a gene: 3. The CDR3 sequence is 15 residues long. CDR1 is DFQATT, CDR2 SNEGSKA, per germline (reference sequence). CDR3 sequence reads: CSARKLAGDYNEQFF. Here the CDR3 DNA reads TGCAGTGCTAGAAAACTAGCGGGAGACTACAATGAGCAGTTCTTC.

This clonotype was seen a handful of times. With a much larger clone just one base away, this may be a read error. The CDR3 region is CASSFVNEQFF. DNA for the CDR3: TGTGCCAGCAGTTTCGTAAATGAGCAGTTCTTC. The chain joins TRBV12-3 or TRBV12-4 to TRBJ2-1; D ambiguous. V shed 3 bases and J shed 7 bases, with 4 bases lying between them. The CDR3 length is 11 residues.

This clonotype was seen many times. The chain employs TRBV20-1 and TRBJ2-3; 7 positions match TRBD2. Looked up from germline, CDR1 is DFQATT and CDR2 is SNEGSKA (reference sequence). This CDR3 comprises 15 residues. The trim removed 3 bases at V and 0 bases at J, leaving 6 bases unmatched. CDR3 amino acids: CSARRLAESTDTQYF. CDR3 bases: TGCAGTGCTAGGAGACTAGCAGAGAGCACAGATACGCAGTATTTT.

This clonotype showed up many times. The chain has TRBV12-3 or TRBV12-4 and TRBJ1-2; D unresolved. The germline V and J ends were trimmed by 0 bases and 1 base, with 9 bases remaining between them. The CDR3 totals 15 residues. The CDR3 sequence is CASSLAVGDNYGYTF. DNA for the CDR3: TGTGCCAGCAGTTTAGCCGTGGGTGATAACTATGGCTACACCTTC.

This clonotype was seen ten or more times. The rearrangement uses TRBV12-3 or TRBV12-4 and TRBJ2-1, with TRBD2 identical over 10 bases. The CDR3 is 15 residues long. With V trimmed by 7 bases and J by 6 bases, 9 bases remained unmatched. CDR3 loop: CASTLSGGAVNEQFF. In nucleotides, the CDR3 is TGTGCCAGCACCCTCAGCGGGGGGGCGGTCAATGAGCAGTTCTTC.